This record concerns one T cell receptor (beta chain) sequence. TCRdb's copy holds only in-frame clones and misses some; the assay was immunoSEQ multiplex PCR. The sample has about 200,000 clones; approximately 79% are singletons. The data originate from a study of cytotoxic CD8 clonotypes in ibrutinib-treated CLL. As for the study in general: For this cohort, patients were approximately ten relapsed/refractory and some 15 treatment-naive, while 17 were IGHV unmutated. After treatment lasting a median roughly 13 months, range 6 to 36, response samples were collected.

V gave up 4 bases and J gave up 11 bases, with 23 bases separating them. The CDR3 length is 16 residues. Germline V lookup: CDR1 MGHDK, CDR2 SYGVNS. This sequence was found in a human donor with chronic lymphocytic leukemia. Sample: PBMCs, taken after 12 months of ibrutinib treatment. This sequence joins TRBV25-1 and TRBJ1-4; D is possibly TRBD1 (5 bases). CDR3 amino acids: CASSGYLQEDPGKLFF. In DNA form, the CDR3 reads TGTGCCAGCAGTGGTTACCTACAGGAGGATCCGGGGAAACTGTTTTTT.